The subject of this entry is one T cell receptor (beta chain). This entry comes from a study of blood T cell repertoires in COVID-19. Study-wide context: T cells, B-cell-depleted T cells, or PBMCs provided the cDNA or gDNA that served as material.

Authors' data handling: Amplifying reference gene primers gave estimates of nucleated cell counts. Only in-frame clones appear in the TCRdb table, and some are missing; sequencing was by immunoSEQ multiplex PCR. For V, J and clone size, that table is used; D and trimming come from the DNA. The data contain approximately 250,000 clones, under 90% of them singletons. The TCR was taken from a man aged 30 to 45 with acute COVID-19. The sequenced sample was PBMCs or T cells enriched from blood (not recorded which).

CDR3 DNA sequence: TGCAGCGTGAGGACAGGGAATAGACCCCATGGCTACACCTTC. It codes for CSVRTGNRPHGYTF. This chain links TRBV29-1 with TRBJ1-2; 8 bases are a match to TRBD1. CDR3 length: 14 amino acids. Germline V CDR1 and CDR2: SQVTM, ANQGSEA. The V segment lost 6 bases and the J segment 6 bases; nucleotides outside the gene matches: 12.